This is a list of T cell receptor beta chains from one sample in a study of cytomegalovirus exposure and HLA in healthy donors. Libraries were prepared by immunoSEQ multiplex PCR; TCRdb keeps only in-frame clonotypes and omits some of them. In the table there are tens of thousands of clones, roughly 70% of which are singletons. The sample consisted of PBMCs. Receptors originate from a man aged 45-65 years in good health and CMV-seropositive. CDR3s include the opening cysteine and the closing phenylalanine or tryptophan. Fields, in order: clone size, D gene, V gene, J gene, CDR3 DNA, CDR3 protein. A D gene is named only where the DNA matches it firmly. Rows give clone size only sometimes, using once, few, many, or a class for an expanded clone.

>NA|TRBD1|TRBV4-1|TRBJ1-1
TGCGCCAGCAGCCAAGGGGGACAGATGAACACTGAAGCTTTCTTT
CASSQGGQMNTEAFF
>few|NA|TRBV29-1|TRBJ2-1
TGCAGCGCCCGGGACATAGAGCAGTTCTTC
CSARDIEQFF
>once|NA|TRBV9|TRBJ2-7
TGTGCCAGCAGCGTAAGTTCAGGCGCTCCCTCCTACGAGCAGTACTTC
CASSVSSGAPSYEQYF
>NA|TRBD2|TRBV5-1|TRBJ2-1
TGCGCCAGCAGCTTGGCGGAGTCTAGCGGACGGAATGAGCAGTTCTTC
CASSLAESSGRNEQFF
>NA|NA|TRBV5-1|TRBJ2-1
TGCGCCAGCAGCTTGGGCGACAGGTCTGTTGAGCAGTTCTTC
CASSLGDRSVEQFF
>NA|TRBD1|TRBV7-9|TRBJ1-1
TGTGCCAGCAGCTTCTACGCGACAGGGCATCGGAACACTGAAGCTTTCTTT
CASSFYATGHRNTEAFF
>NA|NA|TRBV5-1|TRBJ2-1
TGCGCCAGCAGCTTGGAATCTAGCGCGGATAAGCAGTTCTTC
CASSLESSADKQFF
>NA|NA|TRBV28|TRBJ1-5
TGTGCCAGCTGGAGGGAGGTTAATAGCAATCAGCCCCAGCATTTT
CASWREVNSNQPQHF
>NA|NA|TRBV9|TRBJ1-6
TGTGCCAGCAGCACAGGGCCGGAATATTCACCCCTCCACTTT
CASSTGPEYSPLHF
>NA|NA|TRBV5-4|TRBJ1-1
TGTGCCAGCAGCTTCCTACAGGGACCCATGAACACTGAAGCTTTCTTT
CASSFLQGPMNTEAFF
>NA|NA|TRBV7-9|TRBJ1-5
TGTGCCAGCAGCTTAGACAGGGCAGATCAGCCCCAGCATTTT
CASSLDRADQPQHF
>once|NA|TRBV10-3|TRBJ2-3
TGTGCCCCGGAGGCAGGGGTGACAGATACGCAGTATTTT
CAPEAGVTDTQYF
>NA|TRBD1|TRBV28|TRBJ1-2
TGTGCCAGCAGTTTCCACCCCGGGACAGGGGGCTCTGGCTACACCTTC
CASSFHPGTGGSGYTF
>NA|NA|TRBV7-9|TRBJ1-1
TGTGCCAGCAGCCTCGGACGGACAACCAACACTGAAGCTTTCTTT
CASSLGRTTNTEAFF
>NA|TRBD1|TRBV4-1|TRBJ2-7
TGCGCCAGCAGCCATCCCGGGACAGGGGGCGAGCAGTACTTC
CASSHPGTGGEQYF
>NA|TRBD1|TRBV9|TRBJ1-2
TGTGCCAGCAGCGTAGCTCAGGGGGACAGCAACTATGGCTACACCTTC
CASSVAQGDSNYGYTF
>NA|TRBD1|TRBV7-8|TRBJ1-5
TGTGCCAGCAGCTCCAGGGGGTTGGGTCAGCCCCAGCATTTT
CASSSRGLGQPQHF
>NA|NA|TRBV25-1|TRBJ1-2
TGTGCCAGCAGTGAAAGGTCAGGGGTAGAGGGCACCTTC
CASSERSGVEGTF
>NA|TRBD2|TRBV4-3|TRBJ2-3
TGCGCCAGCAGCCAAGAACTAGCGGAAGTCACAGATACGCAGTATTTT
CASSQELAEVTDTQYF
>NA|NA|TRBV11-2|TRBJ1-4
TGTGCCAGCAGCTTTGCGGGGCTGAATGAAAAACTGTTTTTT
CASSFAGLNEKLFF
>NA|TRBD1|TRBV30|TRBJ2-6
TGTGCCTGGAGACCCGGGACAGGGTCCCCTGGGGCCAACGTCCTGACTTTC
CAWRPGTGSPGANVLTF
>NA|NA|TRBV5-1|TRBJ1-1
TGCGCCAGCAGCTTAGCAGGGAACACTGAAGCTTTCTTT
CASSLAGNTEAFF
>once|NA|TRBV7-2|TRBJ2-1
TGTGCCAGCAGCCGGCCTAGTGTGGCTTTAGGTTCCAATGAGCAGTTCTTC
CASSRPSVALGSNEQFF
>few|TRBD1|TRBV28|TRBJ1-4
TGTGCCAGCAGTTGGACAGGGGGCAGTCGTGAAAAACTGTTTTTT
CASSWTGGSREKLFF
>NA|NA|TRBV7-2|TRBJ1-1
TGTGCCAGCAGCCAATCGGTGCACACTGAAGCTTTCTTT
CASSQSVHTEAFF
>NA|TRBD1|TRBV7-8|TRBJ1-5
TGTGCCAGCAGCTTAGCCGGGACAGGCCGGAATCAGCCCCAGCATTTT
CASSLAGTGRNQPQHF
>NA|TRBD2|TRBV6-5|TRBJ2-5
TGTGCCAGCAGTTCAAGACGCGGGGGGCTACGAGAGACCCAGTACTTC
CASSSRRGGLRETQYF
>NA|NA|TRBV7-6|TRBJ2-7
TGTGCCAGCAGCTCGGCTAGCGTTACCTACGAGCAGTACTTC
CASSSASVTYEQYF
>NA|NA|TRBV12-5|TRBJ2-5
TGTGCTAGTGGTTCACGGCAAGAGACCCAGTACTTC
CASGSRQETQYF
>few|TRBD1|TRBV6-5|TRBJ2-1
TGTGCCAGCAGGACGGACAGGGGGCTATACAATGAGCAGTTCTTC
CASRTDRGLYNEQFF
>NA|NA|TRBV7-9|TRBJ1-4
TGTGCCAGCAGCCAAAGTGGGGGCCGTGGGCTCACTAATGAAAAACTGTTTTTT
CASSQSGGRGLTNEKLFF
>few|NA|TRBV5-1|TRBJ2-2
TGCGCCAGCAGCTTGGCCAGCGGGCGTACCGGGGAGCTGTTTTTT
CASSLASGRTGELFF
>few|NA|TRBV2|TRBJ1-1
TGTGCCAGCAGCGAGGTTAACACTGAAGCTTTCTTT
CASSEVNTEAFF
>NA|NA|TRBV9|TRBJ1-3
TGTGCCAGCAGCGTCGGGGGGACTGGAAACACCATATATTTT
CASSVGGTGNTIYF
>NA|NA|TRBV5-4|TRBJ1-1
TGTGCCAGCAGCTTGGGGTCTTCCAGGCATTTAGGCACTGAAGCTTTCTTT
CASSLGSSRHLGTEAFF
>NA|NA|TRBV16|TRBJ1-6
TGTGCCAGCAGCGAGAGCGAATCAAATTCACCCCTCCACTTT
CASSESESNSPLHF
>NA|TRBD1|TRBV6-5|TRBJ1-1
TGTGCCAGCAGTCGCGGAGGGGACAGGGTCTCTGAAGCTTTCTTT
CASSRGGDRVSEAFF
>NA|NA|TRBV5-4|TRBJ2-5
TGTGCCAGCAGCTTGTCCCACAGGGACGAGACCCAGTACTTC
CASSLSHRDETQYF
>few|TRBD1|TRBV4-1|TRBJ2-5
TGCGCCAGCAGCCAAGTGGGACAGGGGGCGTCCCAGTACTTC
CASSQVGQGASQYF
>NA|TRBD1|TRBV5-1|TRBJ1-5
TGCGCCAGCAGCCCGGACAGGGGGTCTCAGCCCCAGCATTTT
CASSPDRGSQPQHF
>NA|TRBD2|TRBV5-4|TRBJ2-3
TGTGCCAGCAGCTTGGTACCAGCGGGGGGTGACACACCGCAGTATTTT
CASSLVPAGGDTPQYF
>NA|NA|TRBV5-1|TRBJ1-1
TGCGCCAGCAGCTTGGATCGGTTCCTGAACACTGAAGCTTTCTTT
CASSLDRFLNTEAFF
>few|TRBD2|TRBV20-1|TRBJ2-7
TGCAGTGGTTCTAGCGGGAAAGAGCAGTACTTC
CSGSSGKEQYF
>NA|TRBD1|TRBV5-1|TRBJ1-4
TGCGCCAGCAGCTTGGCCCCCCCAGGGGGTGAAAAACTGTTTTTT
CASSLAPPGGEKLFF